Listed below are T cell receptor beta chains from one sample, sequenced in a study of CD8 T cells in Susac syndrome. TCRdb itself ran the immunoSEQ multiplex PCR reads through MiXCR, one entry per CDR3 protein. The top ten clones hold about 0.071% of a sample with some 260,000 distinct CDR3 sequences, just under 95% of them seen once. Sequenced sample: CD4+ T cells from PBMCs. Source of these receptors: a human donor with multiple sclerosis. Both conserved end residues are trimmed from each CDR3. Size tells how often a clone was seen (once, few, many) or the class of an expanded clone, and some rows leave it out.

CDR3 length	clone size	V gene	J gene	CDR3 protein
11	NA	TRBV29-1	TRBJ2-1	SGGSSGHNEQF
11	NA	TRBV7-6	TRBJ2-3	ASSSPVGNTQY
15	NA	TRBV2	TRBJ1-2	ASIERSSTVTNYGYT
12	NA	TRBV2	TRBJ1-1	ASRTRQGNTEAF
12	NA	TRBV20-1	TRBJ1-1	SAVGTNSNTEAF
13	NA	TRBV5-1	TRBJ2-2	ASSLAGVGTGELF
11	NA	TRBV24-1	TRBJ2-5	AAGVKGAETQY
15	NA	TRBV14	TRBJ1-1	ASSQKRVGNWDTEAF
10	NA	TRBV27	TRBJ1-3	ASMSSGNTIY
11	NA	TRBV29-1	TRBJ2-4	SVESGPKNIQY
12	NA	TRBV30	TRBJ2-3	AWRRQGNTDTQY
11	NA	TRBV7-6	TRBJ1-1	ASSLVQNTEAF
15	once	TRBV29-1	TRBJ2-6	SLRGQGSSSGANVLT
17	NA	TRBV20-1	TRBJ2-3	SARPLGGQTSGGIDTQY
14	NA	TRBV4-2	TRBJ1-4	ASSPANRDRREKLF
12	NA	TRBV11-3	TRBJ2-2	ASLASGRTGELF
13	NA	TRBV24-1	TRBJ2-5	ATSDFGQNQETQY
16	NA	TRBV24-1	TRBJ1-1	ATRWRDRGLGTHTEAF
10	NA	TRBV2	TRBJ1-2	ASRTDRAGYT
12	NA	TRBV9	TRBJ2-5	ASSVGQGMETQY
13	NA	TRBV2	TRBJ1-1	ASSEMHSLNTEAF
14	NA	TRBV24-1	TRBJ2-3	ATSDKRGLGTDTQY
14	NA	TRBV7-3	TRBJ2-5	ASSPGLAGGWETQY
14	NA	TRBV20-1	TRBJ2-7	SARPTSGGASYEQY
11	once	TRBV30	TRBJ2-2	AWTSANTGELF
9	NA	TRBV7-9	TRBJ2-2	ASESSGELF
11	NA	TRBV10-3	TRBJ1-2	AISESRGYGYT
16	NA	TRBV4-1	TRBJ2-1	ASSKGTSGRGTYNEQF
11	once	TRBV12-3/TRBV12-4	TRBJ1-2	ASSSSGAHGYT
11	NA	TRBV7-9	TRBJ2-4	ASSLTPANIQY
12	NA	TRBV6-4	TRBJ1-3	APTHTPAAPTIY
11	NA	TRBV11-2	TRBJ1-1	ASSFRVRTEAF
14	NA	TRBV23-1	TRBJ2-3	ASSQSQVPSTDTQY
12	NA	TRBV6-2/TRBV6-3	TRBJ1-1	ASSVGGGGTEAF
12	NA	TRBV20-1	TRBJ1-2	SASRDSTNYGYT
14	NA	TRBV5-1	TRBJ2-1	ASSSNLAGSRSEQF
14	NA	TRBV19	TRBJ1-1	ASSIDNGWPNTEAF
13	NA	TRBV27	TRBJ2-3	ASSLSPGITDTQY
12	NA	TRBV28	TRBJ2-7	ASSWDSDLYEQY
12	NA	TRBV5-1	TRBJ2-2	ASSLEGVTGELF
11	NA	TRBV19	TRBJ1-5	ASRGQGFQPQH
12	NA	TRBV12-3/TRBV12-4	TRBJ2-1	ASSLFRRNNEQF
10	NA	TRBV29-1	TRBJ2-2	SVGGYTGELF
12	NA	TRBV11-2	TRBJ2-7	ASSQGVRGAEQY
11	NA	TRBV6-1	TRBJ2-5	ASSGTGVETQY
12	NA	TRBV28	TRBJ2-2	ASSLFEGTGELF
11	NA	TRBV5-6	TRBJ2-7	ASSFAPSYEQY